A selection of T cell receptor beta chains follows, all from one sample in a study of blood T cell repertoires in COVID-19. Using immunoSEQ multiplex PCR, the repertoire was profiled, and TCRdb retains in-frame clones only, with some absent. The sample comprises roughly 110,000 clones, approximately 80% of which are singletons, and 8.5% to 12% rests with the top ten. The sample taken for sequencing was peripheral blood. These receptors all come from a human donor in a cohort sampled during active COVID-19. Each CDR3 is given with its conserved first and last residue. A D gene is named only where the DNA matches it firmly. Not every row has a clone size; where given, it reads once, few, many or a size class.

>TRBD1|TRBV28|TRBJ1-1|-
CASTINRGKGTEAFF
TGTGCCAGCACAATAAACAGGGGTAAAGGGACTGAAGCTTTCTTT
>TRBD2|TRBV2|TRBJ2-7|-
CASSEAGGGSYEQYF
TGTGCCAGCAGTGAAGCGGGGGGGGGATCCTACGAGCAGTACTTC
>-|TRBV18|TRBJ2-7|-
CASSPGQYEQYF
TGTGCCAGCTCACCAGGGCAGTACGAGCAGTACTTC
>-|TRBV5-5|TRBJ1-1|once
CASSLGGRNTEAFF
TGTGCCAGCAGCTTGGGAGGCCGGAACACTGAAGCTTTCTTT
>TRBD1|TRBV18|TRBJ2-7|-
CASSPITGGGSYEQYF
TGTGCCAGCTCACCGATCACAGGGGGCGGCTCCTACGAGCAGTACTTC
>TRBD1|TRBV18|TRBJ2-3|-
CASSPPQGLDTQYF
TGTGCCAGCTCACCACCACAGGGGTTAGATACGCAGTATTTT
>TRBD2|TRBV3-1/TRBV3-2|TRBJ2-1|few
CASSPASGPGIEQFF
TGTGCCAGCAGCCCCGCTAGCGGACCCGGAATTGAGCAGTTCTTC
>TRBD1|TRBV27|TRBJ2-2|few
CASSLRVGDRGTGELFF
TGTGCCAGCAGTTTAAGGGTTGGTGACAGGGGCACCGGGGAGCTGTTTTTT
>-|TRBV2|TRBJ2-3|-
CASSGQASTDTQYF
TGTGCCAGCAGTGGCCAAGCTAGCACAGATACGCAGTATTTT
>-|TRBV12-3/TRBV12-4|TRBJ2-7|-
CASSSDSTYEQYF
TGTGCCAGCAGTTCGGACAGTACCTACGAGCAGTACTTC
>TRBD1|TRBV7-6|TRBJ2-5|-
CASSPRDRGEETQYF
TGTGCCAGCAGCCCGCGGGACAGGGGTGAAGAGACCCAGTACTTC
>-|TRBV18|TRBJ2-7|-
CASSQQGNEQYF
TGTGCCAGCTCACAACAGGGTAACGAGCAGTACTTC
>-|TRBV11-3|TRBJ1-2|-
CASSLVQQGINYGYTF
TGTGCCAGCAGCTTAGTACAACAGGGTATCAACTATGGCTACACCTTC
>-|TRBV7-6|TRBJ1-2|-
CASSLASGDGYTF
TGTGCCAGCAGCTTAGCATCGGGGGATGGCTACACCTTC
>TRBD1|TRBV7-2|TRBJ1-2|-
CASSPRPGGPGYTF
TGTGCCAGCAGCCCAAGGCCAGGGGGCCCTGGCTACACCTTC
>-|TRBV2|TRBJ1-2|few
CASSETVYGYTF
TGTGCCAGCAGTGAAACAGTCTATGGCTACACCTTC